This T cell receptor beta chain was identified in a study of shared clonotypes between healthy human individuals. Overall study findings and caveats: Naive CD4 clonotypes overlapped across a handful of donors at about 5.3%.

V lost 5 bases to trimming and J lost 6 bases; unmatched junction nucleotides: 20. The CDR3 totals 19 residues. CDR1 and CDR2 (germline): SGHAT, FQNNGV. With regard to this clone: Its antigen is not known.

Clones were sequenced by immunoSEQ multiplex PCR, and TCRdb holds only the in-frame ones, with some missing. The sample lists fewer than 1 million clones, 90% to 97% seen once, with over 0.2% in the top ten. Terminally differentiated effector memory CD45RA+ cells were excluded by CCR7 positive selection of CD45RO-negative cells. Sequenced sample: naive CD8+ T cells sorted from blood. The chain uses TRBV11-2 and TRBJ2-7; 12 bases map to TRBD2. The source is a man aged 25 to 40 in good health. The CDR3 protein is CASSAQLAGGYSSGAEQYF. CDR3 DNA sequence: TGTGCCAGCAGCGCCCAACTAGCGGGAGGATACTCTTCAGGGGCCGAGCAGTACTTC.